Following are 11 T cell receptor beta chains from one sample sequenced in a study of blood T cell repertoires in COVID-19. Repertoires were generated with immunoSEQ multiplex PCR, while TCRdb's copy carries only in-frame clones and drops some. The table includes some 280,000 clones, about 88% detected once. The sequenced sample consisted of peripheral blood. The source of these receptors is a woman aged 60-75 years with acute or convalescent COVID-19.

The chain couples TRBV5-4 to TRBJ2-7; weak D call: TRBD1 (5 bases). V was clipped by 3 bases and J by 2 bases, with 15 bases between them. CDR3 length: 15 residues. Per germline, CDR1 SGHNT and CDR2 YYREEE (reference sequence). Written as DNA, the CDR3 is TGTGCCAGCAGCTACCAGGGTCGATATACCTACGAGCAGTACTTC. Translating gives CASSYQGRYTYEQYF.

J is TRBJ1-6 and V is TRBV7-2; no firm D call. Germline V gives CDR1 SGHTA, CDR2 FQGNSA. CDR3 size: 16 residues. The V end was cut by 1 base, the J end by 8 bases, with 15 bases between. In nucleotides, the CDR3 is TGTGCCAGCAGCTTAGGCGCGTGGCAGGTTGATTCACCCCTCCACTTT. Protein: CASSLGAWQVDSPLHF.

The chain carries TRBV19 and TRBJ1-6, with 8 bases fitting TRBD1. The CDR3 is 15 amino acids. Germline-derived CDR1 and CDR2 are LNHDA and SQIVND (reference sequence). V was pared by 5 bases and J by 8 bases, with 8 bases of the junction left unmatched. The CDR3 spells CASSLTTGGHSPLHF. CDR3 DNA sequence: TGTGCCAGTAGTCTAACCACAGGGGGGCATTCACCCCTCCACTTT. Filled out from reference TRBV19 and TRBJ1-6, the complete variable domain reads DGGITQSPKYLFRKEGQNVTLSCEQNLNHDAMYWYRQDPGQGLRLIYYSQIVNDFQKGDIAEGYSVSREKKESFPLTVTSAQKNPTAFYLCASSLTTGGHSPLHFGNGTRLTVT.

The chain is built from TRBV9 and TRBJ2-1; the match to TRBD2 covers 10 bases. Germline CDR1 is SGDLS and CDR2 is YYNGEE. CDR3 length: 15 residues. V lost 3 bases and J lost 4; bases outside the gene matches: 4. The CDR3 loop reads CASSGLAGVYNEQFF. The DNA of the CDR3 is TGTGCCAGCAGCGGGCTAGCGGGAGTTTACAATGAGCAGTTCTTC.

V and J are TRBV7-6 and TRBJ2-1, with TRBD2 matching 8 bases. CDR1 is SGHVS, CDR2 FNYEAQ, per germline. The CDR3 contains 15 residues. After removal of 3 bases from V and 1 base from J, the junction contained 2 bases not matched to a gene. This CDR3 reads CASSFGGGSYNEQFF. The CDR3 nucleotides read TGTGCCAGCAGCTTCGGCGGGGGGTCCTACAATGAGCAGTTCTTC.

The genes are TRBV28 and TRBJ2-7, with 10 bases that match TRBD2. V shed 6 bases and J 3 bases; nucleotides not matched to a gene: 11. The CDR3 is made up of 16 amino acids. CDR1 is MDHEN, CDR2 SYDVKM, per germline. CDR3 residues: CASSRKLLAGVYEQYF. The CDR3 bases are TGTGCCAGCAGCCGCAAGCTCCTAGCGGGAGTCTACGAGCAGTACTTC.

V is TRBV2 and J is TRBJ2-1; D ambiguous. Between the trimmed V and J ends, which lost 5 bases and 7 bases, there was a span of 3 bases. Germline lookup yields CDR1 SNHLY and CDR2 FYNNEI. The length of the CDR3 is 10 residues. This CDR3 reads CASSRNEQFF. CDR3 sequence (DNA): TGTGCCAGCAGTCGGAATGAGCAGTTCTTC. The full variable domain, completed using reference TRBV2 and TRBJ2-1, is EPEVTQTPSHQVTQMGQEVILRCVPISNHLYFYWYRQILGQKVEFLVSFYNNEISEKSEIFDDQFSVERPDGSNFTLKIRSTKLEDSAMYFCASSRNEQFFGPGTRLTVL.

Regarding this clone: Other DNA sequences from this sample encode an identical CDR3 as well. This sequence joins TRBV24-1 and TRBJ1-2; TRBD1 might be the D (5 bases). The V and J ends lost 1 base and 6 bases respectively, with 8 bases between them. This CDR3 has 13 amino acids. The germline gives CDR1 KGHDR, CDR2 SFDVKD. The CDR3 reads CATSDFSGDGYTF. Here the CDR3 DNA reads TGTGCCACCAGTGATTTCTCGGGGGATGGCTACACCTTC.

The chain joins TRBV4-1 to TRBJ1-4; TRBD1 matches at 8 bases. V was clipped by 4 bases and J by 8 bases; unmatched bases: 15. CDR1 and CDR2 from the germline V gene are MGHRA and YSYEKL. The CDR3 spans 17 residues. CDR3 in amino acids: CASSPGQGGASSEKLFF. The CDR3 DNA reads TGCGCCAGCAGCCCAGGACAGGGAGGGGCCTCTAGCGAAAAACTGTTTTTT.

This sequence joins TRBV7-2 and TRBJ2-4; 7 bases map to TRBD2. This CDR3 has 16 residues. Trimming removed 2 bases from V and 0 bases from J; junction bases left unmatched: 4. Germline V gene data show CDR1 as SGHTA and CDR2 as FQGNSA. The CDR3 loop reads CASSLSGGLAKNIQYF. For the CDR3, the DNA is TGTGCCAGCAGCTTATCGGGGGGACTAGCCAAAAACATTCAGTACTTC.

J is TRBJ2-1 and V is TRBV14, with TRBD2 identical over 8 bases. This CDR3 is 18 amino acids long. The V and J ends lost 3 bases and 8 bases, in that order; junction bases with no gene match: 18. Germline loops: CDR1 SGHDN, CDR2 FVKESK. The CDR3 here is CASSHDIAGLSSSDEQFF. As DNA, the CDR3 is TGTGCCAGCAGCCACGATATAGCGGGGCTGTCCTCAAGTGATGAGCAGTTCTTC.